These 31 T cell receptor beta chains share one sample of origin, sequenced in a study of cytomegalovirus exposure and HLA in healthy donors. The PCR was carried out with 60 Vbeta primers and 13 Jbeta primers. Using immunoSEQ multiplex PCR, the repertoire was profiled, and TCRdb retains in-frame clones only, with some absent. The top ten clones hold over 0.2% of a sample with around 120,000 clones, over 80% of them seen once. The sequencing input was PBMCs. The receptors come from a middle-aged man in good health and CMV-seronegative.

This clone was seen a handful of times. The CDR3 here is CASSRTGRYEQYF. The CDR3 DNA follows: TGTGCCAGCTCCAGGACAGGGAGGTACGAGCAGTACTTC. The chain combines TRBV25-1 with TRBJ2-7, with TRBD1 matching 8 bases. With V trimmed by 8 bases and J by 4 bases, 7 bases remained unmatched. The CDR3 is 13 amino acids. In germline, CDR1 is MGHDK, CDR2 SYGVNS.

The gene calls are TRBV30 and TRBJ1-2, with D tentatively TRBD1 (6 bases). Germline values: CDR1 GTSNPN, CDR2 SVGIG (reference sequence). V was pared by 0 bases and J by 4 bases, with 15 bases between. This CDR3 spans 15 amino acids. CDR3 protein: CAWSVRGAHGYGYTF. The CDR3 DNA reads as TGTGCCTGGAGTGTACGGGGGGCGCACGGCTATGGCTACACCTTC.

The genes are TRBV30 and TRBJ1-1; 8 bases are shared with TRBD1. Trimming at V came to 2 bases and at J to 11 bases, leaving 13 bases not matched to a gene. Germline V gene lookup returns CDR1 GTSNPN and CDR2 SVGIG (reference sequence). There are 14 residues in the CDR3. Here the CDR3 reads CAWSSRGTGGLAFF. Here the CDR3 DNA reads TGTGCCTGGAGTTCTCGCGGGACAGGTGGTTTGGCTTTCTTT.

V usage is TRBV19 and J usage is TRBJ2-6; 7 bases align to TRBD2. The trim removed 10 bases at V and 0 bases at J, leaving 6 bases unmatched. The germline V gene encodes CDR1 LNHDA and CDR2 SQIVND (reference sequence). This CDR3 has 15 residues. The CDR3 region is CATLGTTSGANVLTF. Written as DNA, the CDR3 is TGTGCCACCCTGGGGACTACCTCTGGGGCCAACGTCCTGACTTTC.

The rearrangement uses TRBV7-2 and TRBJ1-2; 8 positions agree with TRBD1. Germline values: CDR1 SGHTA, CDR2 FQGNSA. The CDR3 sequence is 16 residues long. V dropped 1 base and J dropped 2; count of bases not matched to a gene: 6. The CDR3 DNA is TGTGCCAGCAGCTTAGGGGGGACAGGAGCGAACTATGGCTACACCTTC. Translated, it gives CASSLGGTGANYGYTF.

The chain uses TRBV4-3 and TRBJ1-4, with a weak D call TRBD1 (6 bases). Trimming removed 3 bases at V and 8 bases at J, with 16 bases between. The germline CDR1 and CDR2 sequences are LGHNA and YSLEER. This CDR3 is built from 15 residues. The CDR3 nucleotides are TGCGCCAGCAGCCACAGAGTACAGGGAAGCGAAAAACTGTTTTTT. Amino acid sequence: CASSHRVQGSEKLFF.

This clone has a single count. V gene TRBV11-3 combines with J gene TRBJ2-1, with 8 bases lining up with TRBD2. Germline assignment: CDR1 SGHNT and CDR2 YENEEA. The CDR3 is 14 residues long. The junction had 4 bases not matched to a gene; V was cut back by 2 bases and J by 7 bases. The DNA of the CDR3 is TGTGCCAGCAGCTTATTTTCGGGAGGGAATGAGCAGTTCTTC. This sequence encodes CASSLFSGGNEQFF. Supplemented by reference TRBV11-3 and TRBJ2-1, the full variable domain reads EAGVVQSPRYKIIEKKQPVAFWCNPISGHNTLYWYLQNLGQGPELLIRYENEEAVDDSQLPKDRFSAERLKGVDSTLKIQPAELGDSAVYLCASSLFSGGNEQFFGPGTRLTVL.

This chain uses TRBV5-5 with TRBJ2-7, with D possibly TRBD2 on 5 matching bases. The V end lost 0 bases, the J end lost 3 bases, and 10 bases lay between the germline ends. The CDR3 runs 14 residues. The germline V gene has CDR1 SGHKS and CDR2 YYEKEE (reference sequence). The CDR3 DNA reads as TGTGCCAGCAGCTTGGGGGCCGGACTCTACGAGCAGTACTTC. Protein: CASSLGAGLYEQYF.

V usage is TRBV19 and J usage is TRBJ1-5, with D tentatively TRBD1 (6 bases). V gave up 5 bases and J gave up 9 bases, with 20 bases separating them. Looked up from germline, CDR1 is LNHDA and CDR2 is SQIVND (reference sequence). CDR3 length: 15 amino acids. Written as DNA, the CDR3 is TGTGCCAGTAGTGGGGACGGACAGCCATGGACGCCCCAGCATTTT. It encodes CASSGDGQPWTPQHF.

The chain combines TRBV5-1 with TRBJ2-1, with D maybe TRBD2 (6 bases). Germline CDR1 SGHRS, CDR2 YFSETQ. The CDR3 runs to 13 residues. Trimming removed 0 bases at V and 9 bases at J, with 10 bases between. The CDR3 region has the DNA TGCGCCAGCAGCTTGGTGCAGGGAGGTGAGCAGTTCTTC. Its protein is CASSLVQGGEQFF.

The chain uses TRBV6-1 and TRBJ1-3; D is unclear. This CDR3 is built from 13 residues. The V end was cut by 1 base, the J end by 4 bases, with 5 bases between. Looked up from germline, CDR1 is MNHNS and CDR2 is SASEGT. CDR3 residues: CASSEDLGNTIYF. The DNA for the CDR3 is TGTGCCAGCAGTGAAGACCTAGGAAACACCATATATTTT.

The count of this clone is one. The chain couples TRBV9 to TRBJ2-7; 10 nucleotides match TRBD1. Unmatched junction bases numbered 9, after V lost 0 bases and J lost 3 bases. The CDR3 length is 17 residues. Germline-derived CDR1 and CDR2 are SGDLS and YYNGEE. CDR3 sequence reads: CASSVDGEGTGDYEQYF. The CDR3 DNA reads TGTGCCAGCAGCGTAGATGGGGAGGGGACAGGGGACTACGAGCAGTACTTC.

The chain employs TRBV4-2 and TRBJ1-1; tentatively, D is TRBD1 (5 bases). CDR1 LGHNA and CDR2 YNFKEQ come from the germline V gene. The V end lost 0 bases, the J end lost 8 bases, and 16 bases lay between the germline ends. The CDR3 loop spans 15 amino acids. The CDR3 is CASSQDSGYRSEAFF. CDR3 bases: TGTGCCAGCAGCCAAGATTCAGGGTACAGGTCGGAAGCTTTCTTT.

The chain has TRBV19 and TRBJ2-1, with 11 nucleotides matching TRBD2. The CDR3 spans 14 residues. The germline gives CDR1 LNHDA, CDR2 SQIVND (reference sequence). J was trimmed by 3 bases and V by 8 bases; bases with no gene match: 3. CDR3 in amino acids: CASSGTSGYNEQFF. In DNA, the CDR3 is TGTGCCAGTTCCGGGACTAGCGGCTACAATGAGCAGTTCTTC.

The chain recombines TRBV2 with TRBJ2-1; 11 bases align to TRBD2. With 6 bases clipped from V and 4 bases from J, the junction kept 8 bases outside the gene matches. Germline CDR1 SNHLY, CDR2 FYNNEI. This CDR3 comprises 16 residues. The CDR3 loop is CASRGSLAGGYNEQFF. The CDR3 DNA is TGTGCCAGCAGAGGCTCTCTAGCGGGGGGTTACAATGAGCAGTTCTTC.

CDR3 in amino acids: CSVGEGGGSPGELFF. CDR3 coding DNA: TGCAGCGTTGGAGAAGGAGGGGGCTCGCCCGGGGAGCTGTTTTTT. The chain uses TRBV29-1 and TRBJ2-2, with a tentative D call TRBD1 (7 bases). The germline CDR1 and CDR2 sequences are SQVTM and ANQGSEA. This CDR3 comprises 15 residues. Trimming took 4 bases from V and 6 from J, leaving 18 bases between them.

The chain recombines TRBV5-1 with TRBJ2-2; possible D gene TRBD2, 6 bases. The CDR3 covers 17 residues. CDR1 is SGHRS, CDR2 YFSETQ, per germline. V lost 4 bases and J 4 bases, leaving 20 bases between the germline ends. The CDR3 region is CASSARRTGGGTGELFF. In DNA form, the CDR3 reads TGCGCCAGCAGCGCGAGACGGACCGGGGGTGGCACCGGGGAGCTGTTTTTT.

The chain employs TRBV9 and TRBJ1-2, with TRBD1 as a possible D gene (6 bases). V lost 3 bases and J 4 bases, leaving 10 bases between the germline ends. Germline CDR1 is SGDLS and CDR2 is YYNGEE. This CDR3 is built from 13 residues. Here the CDR3 reads CASSGGQSYGYTF. In nucleotides, the CDR3 is TGTGCCAGCAGCGGAGGACAGTCCTATGGCTACACCTTC.

The chain joins TRBV29-1 to TRBJ1-2; 10 positions agree with TRBD1. From germline, CDR1 is SQVTM and CDR2 ANQGSEA. This CDR3 spans 12 amino acids. With 7 bases clipped from V and 5 bases from J, the junction kept 4 bases outside the gene matches. DNA for the CDR3: TGCAGCGCCCGGACAGGGGGATATGGCTACACCTTC. Its translation is CSARTGGYGYTF.

The rearrangement joins TRBV7-9 to TRBJ1-6; the match to TRBD1 covers 7 bases. This CDR3 spans 19 amino acids. Trimming cost V 2 bases and J 0 bases; bases outside gene matches: 10. Germline V CDR1 and CDR2: SEHNR, FQNEAQ (reference sequence). CDR3 sequence (DNA): TGTGCCAGCAGCTTACACCGCCGGACAGGAAGCTCCTATAATTCACCCCTCCACTTT. Its protein is CASSLHRRTGSSYNSPLHF. Variable domain in full (rest from reference TRBV7-9 and TRBJ1-6): DTGVSQNPRHKITKRGQNVTFRCDPISEHNRLYWYRQTLGQGPEFLTYFQNEAQLEKSRLLSDRFSAERPKGSFSTLEIQRTEQGDSAMYLCASSLHRRTGSSYNSPLHFGNGTRLTVT.

The sample holds one count of this clone. This chain connects TRBV7-2 to TRBJ2-1, with 13 bases lining up with TRBD2. The CDR3 sequence is 16 residues long. Germline CDR1 reads SGHTA; CDR2 reads FQGNSA. Losses at the gene ends were 4 bases for V and 5 bases for J; bases not matched to a gene: 5. The CDR3 DNA reads as TGTGCCAGCAGCTGGACTAGCGGGGGCCTAGACAATGAGCAGTTCTTC. It specifies CASSWTSGGLDNEQFF. The full variable domain, completed using reference TRBV7-2 and TRBJ2-1, is GAGVSQSPSNKVTEKGKDVELRCDPISGHTALYWYRQSLGQGLEFLIYFQGNSAPDKSGLPSDRFSAERTGGSVSTLTIQRTQQEDSAVYLCASSWTSGGLDNEQFFGPGTRLTVL.

This chain links TRBV10-1 with TRBJ1-1; no definite D call. The CDR3 is 18 amino acids. V lost 2 bases and J 1 base, leaving 20 bases between the germline ends. From germline, CDR1 is WNHNN and CDR2 SYGVQD (reference sequence). The CDR3 nucleotides read TGCGCCAGCAGTGAGCCCTATATCCGGGAAAGGGAGAACACTGAAGCTTTCTTT. Its protein is CASSEPYIRERENTEAFF.

The V and J genes are TRBV13 and TRBJ2-7, with 9 bases lining up with TRBD2. The CDR3 consists of 13 residues. Germline lookup yields CDR1 PRHDT and CDR2 FYEKMQ (reference sequence). J gave up 2 bases and V 6 bases, and 2 bases lay outside the gene matches. DNA for the CDR3: TGTGCCAGCAGGGCTAGCGGGGCCTACGAGCAGTACTTC. It is translated as CASRASGAYEQYF.

The chain carries TRBV7-8 and TRBJ1-4; 7 nucleotides match TRBD1. The V gene's germline CDR1 is SGHVS and CDR2 FQNEAQ. The J segment lost 4 bases and the V segment lost 1 base, leaving 6 bases of the junction unmatched. The CDR3 is 16 residues long. This CDR3 is CASSLGGTAHNEKLFF. The CDR3 DNA reads as TGTGCCAGCAGCTTAGGGGGGACAGCCCATAATGAAAAACTGTTTTTT.

The chain uses TRBV9 and TRBJ1-1; D is perhaps TRBD1 (5 bases). This CDR3 has 13 residues. V lost 0 bases, J lost 4 bases, and 7 bases lay in between. CDR1 is SGDLS and CDR2 is YYNGEE in the germline V gene. The CDR3 protein is CASSVAGATEAFF. As DNA, the CDR3 is TGTGCCAGCAGCGTAGCTGGGGCCACTGAAGCTTTCTTT.

This clone was counted once. The chain has TRBV6-1 and TRBJ2-7, with D unresolved. This CDR3 has 16 residues. The V gene's germline CDR1 is MNHNS and CDR2 SASEGT. The V gene lost 4 bases and the J gene lost 0 bases, with 16 bases spanning the gap. CDR3 residues: CASSGLLATGSYEQYF. DNA of the CDR3: TGTGCCAGCAGTGGGCTCTTGGCGACTGGCTCCTACGAGCAGTACTTC.

The gene calls are TRBV9 and TRBJ1-2, with D possibly being TRBD1 (5 bases). The V gene lost 3 bases and the J gene lost 8 bases, with 20 bases spanning the gap. Germline CDR1 and CDR2: SGDLS and YYNGEE. CDR3 size: 15 residues. CDR3 amino acids: CASSADLRDSNGYTF. In DNA form, the CDR3 reads TGTGCCAGCAGCGCCGATCTCCGGGACTCCAACGGCTACACCTTC. Complete variable domain (other parts from reference TRBV9 and TRBJ1-2): DSGVTQTPKHLITATGQRVTLRCSPRSGDLSVYWYQQSLDQGLQFLIQYYNGEERAKGNILERFSAQQFPDLHSELNLSSLELGDSALYFCASSADLRDSNGYTFGSGTRLTVV.

This clone has a single count. V usage is TRBV11-3 and J usage is TRBJ2-7; 11 bases agree with TRBD1. The CDR3 covers 14 residues. Unmatched junction bases numbered 5, after V lost 5 bases and J lost 5 bases. Germline lookup yields CDR1 SGHNT and CDR2 YENEEA. The DNA of the CDR3 is TGTGCCAGCAGCCCCCGGACAGGGGGCAACGAGCAGTACTTC. It specifies CASSPRTGGNEQYF. The whole variable domain, remainder taken from reference TRBV11-3 and TRBJ2-7, is EAGVVQSPRYKIIEKKQPVAFWCNPISGHNTLYWYLQNLGQGPELLIRYENEEAVDDSQLPKDRFSAERLKGVDSTLKIQPAELGDSAVYLCASSPRTGGNEQYFGPGTRLTVT.

This chain connects TRBV9 to TRBJ1-1; D gene uncertain. CDR3 size: 13 residues. Trimming left V 5 bases short and J 4 bases short, with 12 bases between. The germline V gene has CDR1 SGDLS and CDR2 YYNGEE. In DNA form, the CDR3 reads TGTGCCAGCAGTGTCTCGGGTGCCACTGAAGCTTTCTTT. This codes for CASSVSGATEAFF.

CDR3 in amino acids: CASSPVPTGYVFLHF. CDR3 coding DNA: TGTGCCAGCTCACCGGTGCCGACAGGGTACGTCTTCCTCCACTTT. V usage is TRBV18 and J usage is TRBJ1-6; 7 nucleotides align to TRBD1. Germline loops: CDR1 KGHSH, CDR2 LQKENI. The CDR3 extends over 15 amino acids. V trimming: 3 bases; J trimming: 15 bases; junction bases outside the gene matches: 14.

This chain uses TRBV10-3 with TRBJ2-1, with 9 bases identical to TRBD2. The CDR3 is made up of 15 amino acids. Trimming took 4 bases from V and 6 from J; bases not matched to a gene: 7. Looked up from germline, CDR1 is ENHRY and CDR2 is SYGVKD. This chain's CDR3 is CAISATGTSSNEQFF. CDR3 nucleotide sequence: TGTGCCATCAGTGCGACCGGGACTAGCAGCAATGAGCAGTTCTTC.